This T cell receptor (beta chain) was sequenced for a study of early T cells in non-severe SARS-CoV-2 infection. This clonotype was recorded many times. Individual cDNA molecules carried attached unique molecular identifiers. Using its own MiXCR run on the 5' RACE reads, TCRdb lists one record per CDR3 protein. Of about 80,000 distinct CDR3 sequences in the sample, 5% were seen once. The sample here was whole blood, taken at baseline. This receptor was taken from an adult who was a healthcare worker with PCR-confirmed SARS-CoV-2 infection or an uninfected control (not recorded which).

CDR3 nucleotides: TGTGCCAGCAGTTACCTGCCGGACAGGACCTATGGCTACACCTTC. This gives the protein CASSYLPDRTYGYTF. V usage is TRBV6-5 and J usage is TRBJ1-2; TRBD1 matches 7 bases. CDR3 length equals 15 residues. V was pared by 2 bases and J by 4 bases, with 7 bases of the junction left unmatched. Germline CDR1 MNHEY, CDR2 SVGAGI.